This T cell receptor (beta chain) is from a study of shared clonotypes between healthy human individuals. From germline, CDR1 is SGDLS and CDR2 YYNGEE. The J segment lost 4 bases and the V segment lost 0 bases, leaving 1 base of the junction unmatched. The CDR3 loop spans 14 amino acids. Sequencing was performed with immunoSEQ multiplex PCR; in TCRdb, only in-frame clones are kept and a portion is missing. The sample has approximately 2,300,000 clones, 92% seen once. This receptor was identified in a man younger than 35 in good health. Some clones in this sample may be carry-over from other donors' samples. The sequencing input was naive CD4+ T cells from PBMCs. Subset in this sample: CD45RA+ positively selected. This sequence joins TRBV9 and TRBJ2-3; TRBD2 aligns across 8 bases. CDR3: CASSVAGGADTQYF. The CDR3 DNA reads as TGTGCCAGCAGCGTAGCGGGAGGGGCAGATACGCAGTATTTT. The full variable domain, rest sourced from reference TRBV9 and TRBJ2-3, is DSGVTQTPKHLITATGQRVTLRCSPRSGDLSVYWYQQSLDQGLQFLIQYYNGEERAKGNILERFSAQQFPDLHSELNLSSLELGDSALYFCASSVAGGADTQYFGPGTRLTVL.